This T cell receptor (beta chain) was sequenced during a study of blood T cell repertoires in COVID-19. For the study at large: Samples taken during acute and convalescent COVID-19 were collected in the United States, Italy and Spain. PBMCs, B-cell-depleted T cells, or T cells were the source of the cDNA or gDNA that made up the material.

As originally analysed: Scientists estimated how many nucleated cells there were by amplifying reference gene primers. Measured with immunoSEQ multiplex PCR; TCRdb has only the in-frame clones, and not every one. V and J calls and clone size come straight from that table; D and trimming were deduced from the DNA. This sample carries around 100,000 clones, about 84% of them seen once, and the ten largest clones take around 1.5%. CDR1 is SGHRS, CDR2 YFSETQ, per germline. V lost 0 bases, J lost 7 bases, and 17 bases lay in between. The CDR3 length is 17 residues. This clone occurred a few times. The rearrangement joins TRBV5-1 to TRBJ1-6; D is uncertain. The sample consisted of peripheral blood. The clonotype comes from a man aged 45-60 years with acute or convalescent COVID-19. The CDR3 region is CASSLEGPGRANSPLHF. Here the CDR3 DNA reads TGCGCCAGCAGCTTGGAGGGCCCCGGGCGGGCAAATTCACCCCTCCACTTT.